The next 32 T cell receptor beta chains were all read from a single sample in a study of CD8 T cells in ankylosing spondylitis. MiXCR, run by TCRdb on the 5' RACE reads, gives a single entry per CDR3 protein. The sample lists under 250,000 distinct CDR3 sequences; over 9.5% were seen once. Sequencing was performed on blood, either unsorted or a sorted T cell fraction (not recorded which). These TCRs come from a male donor with ankylosing spondylitis or in good health (not recorded which).

The DNA for the CDR3 is TGTGCCAGCAGCCCCCTGACTAGCGGGTTAGCGGATACGCAGTATTTT. Residues: CASSPLTSGLADTQYF. The rearrangement uses TRBV4-2 and TRBJ2-3; 10 bases agree with TRBD2. Germline V gene data show CDR1 as LGHNA and CDR2 as YNFKEQ. The CDR3 is made up of 16 amino acids. The V gene end was trimmed by 4 bases and the J gene end by 6 bases; junction bases not matched to a gene: 10.

This clonotype showed up many times. The J gene is TRBJ2-5, the V gene TRBV4-1, with TRBD2 matching 13 bases. This CDR3 comprises 19 residues. Germline V gene sequence: CDR1 MGHRA, CDR2 YSYEKL. V lost 0 bases, J lost 5 bases, and 12 bases stayed unmatched. CDR3 protein: CASSQDRGGLAGVLETQYF. DNA of the CDR3: TGCGCCAGCAGCCAAGATAGGGGAGGACTAGCGGGAGTTCTTGAGACCCAGTACTTC.

This clonotype showed up many times. The CDR3 reads CASSLDRRPNTGELFF. The DNA for the CDR3 is TGTGCCAGCAGTCTCGACAGGAGACCGAACACCGGGGAGCTGTTTTTT. The gene calls are TRBV6-2 or TRBV6-3 and TRBJ2-2; possible D gene TRBD1, 6 bases. The CDR3 is 16 residues long. CDR1 and CDR2 (germline): MNHEY, SVGEGT. V was cut by 5 bases and J by 0 bases, with 13 bases left in between.

This clonotype came up many times. The rearrangement uses TRBV5-1 and TRBJ1-1; D perhaps matches TRBD1 (5 bases). The ends were cut back, 3 bases at V and 3 bases at J, with 12 bases in the middle. CDR1 SGHRS and CDR2 YFSETQ come from the germline V gene. This CDR3 is built from 14 residues. Here the CDR3 DNA reads TGCGCCAGCAGCTCGGGACGGGGCGACACTGAAGCTTTCTTT. Protein sequence: CASSSGRGDTEAFF. Variable domain in full (rest from reference TRBV5-1 and TRBJ1-1): KAGVTQTPRYLIKTRGQQVTLSCSPISGHRSVSWYQQTPGQGLQFLFEYFSETQRNKGNFPGRFSGRQFSNSRSEMNVSTLELGDSALYLCASSSGRGDTEAFFGQGTRLTVV.

This clonotype appeared many times. The chain uses TRBV19 and TRBJ1-2, with a weak D call TRBD1 (5 bases). CDR1 LNHDA and CDR2 SQIVND come from the germline V gene (reference sequence). Trimming left V 3 bases short and J 2 bases short, with 7 bases between. The CDR3 totals 13 residues. The DNA of the CDR3 is TGTGCCAGTAGTATTGACAGCAACTATGGCTACACCTTC. This sequence encodes CASSIDSNYGYTF. The full variable domain, in which reference TRBV19 and TRBJ1-2 provide the parts outside the CDR3, is DGGITQSPKYLFRKEGQNVTLSCEQNLNHDAMYWYRQDPGQGLRLIYYSQIVNDFQKGDIAEGYSVSREKKESFPLTVTSAQKNPTAFYLCASSIDSNYGYTFGSGTRLTVV.

This chain joins TRBV7-9 and TRBJ1-1, with a tentative D call TRBD1 (6 bases). The V end was cut by 9 bases, the J end by 2 bases, with 10 bases between. Germline V gene lookup returns CDR1 SEHNR and CDR2 FQNEAQ (reference sequence). The CDR3 is 12 amino acids. The CDR3 sequence is CASFGGNTEAFF. For the CDR3, the DNA is TGTGCCAGTTTCGGGGGCAACACTGAAGCTTTCTTT.

The chain joins TRBV3-1 to TRBJ1-2; 12 bases align to TRBD1. Germline V gene lookup returns CDR1 LGHDT and CDR2 YNNKEL (reference sequence). This CDR3 comprises 15 residues. V trimming: 4 bases; J trimming: 6 bases; junction bases outside the gene matches: 6. The CDR3 DNA reads as TGTGCCAGCAGCCCCCGGGACAGGGGGCAGAATGGCTACACCTTC. As protein: CASSPRDRGQNGYTF.

The chain is built from TRBV20-1 and TRBJ1-1; D not certain. Trimming stripped 2 bases from V and 0 bases from J, with 10 bases between. Germline CDR1 is DFQATT and CDR2 is SNEGSKA (reference sequence). The CDR3 loop spans 14 amino acids. CDR3 amino acids: CSARRGPLNTEAFF. The CDR3 DNA is TGCAGTGCTAGACGCGGCCCACTGAACACTGAAGCTTTCTTT.

The chain carries TRBV7-2 and TRBJ2-7; TRBD1 might be the D (6 bases). The CDR3 length is 13 residues. Germline V gene data show CDR1 as SGHTA and CDR2 as FQGNSA. Trimming left V 5 bases short and J 5 bases short, with 13 bases between. CDR3 in amino acids: CASSPTTGNEQYF. In nucleotides, the CDR3 is TGTGCCAGCAGCCCTACTACAGGGAACGAGCAGTACTTC. Drawing the rest from reference TRBV7-2 and TRBJ2-7, the complete variable domain is GAGVSQSPSNKVTEKGKDVELRCDPISGHTALYWYRQSLGQGLEFLIYFQGNSAPDKSGLPSDRFSAERTGGSVSTLTIQRTQQEDSAVYLCASSPTTGNEQYFGPGTRLTVT.

V and J are TRBV7-2 and TRBJ2-5; the D gene is possibly TRBD2 (5 bases). The CDR3 extends over 12 amino acids. Germline V CDR1 and CDR2: SGHTA, FQGNSA. V lost 2 bases and J lost 7, with 8 bases in between. As DNA, the CDR3 is TGTGCCAGCAGCTTATTTGAGGGGACCCAGTACTTC. It specifies CASSLFEGTQYF.

The chain uses TRBV6-2 or TRBV6-3 and TRBJ1-1; unclear D gene. Trimming shortened V by 3 bases and J by 7 bases, and 9 bases separated the two germline ends. Germline-derived CDR1 and CDR2 are MNHEY and SVGEGT. The CDR3 covers 12 residues. The CDR3 loop is CASSYIRGEAFF. As DNA, the CDR3 is TGTGCCAGCAGTTATATCCGAGGTGAAGCTTTCTTT.

The chain has TRBV6-5 and TRBJ2-3; D unresolved. V gave up 4 bases and J gave up 6 bases, with 5 bases separating them. CDR1 MNHEY and CDR2 SVGAGI come from the germline V gene. The CDR3 is 11 residues long. CDR3 bases: TGTGCCAGCAGTTCTTGGGATACGCAGTATTTT. This gives the protein CASSSWDTQYF.

This clonotype was counted at least ten times. V is TRBV29-1 and J is TRBJ1-2; D not resolved. This CDR3 region has 18 residues. Per the germline V gene, CDR1 is SQVTM and CDR2 is ANQGSEA. Trimming stripped 5 bases from V and 0 bases from J, with 25 bases between. The CDR3 DNA sequence: TGCAGCGTTCCCGACGGGTTGGTACGGAGTACCACTAACTATGGCTACACCTTC. Translated: CSVPDGLVRSTTNYGYTF.

This clonotype has a count of ten or more. The chain carries TRBV2 and TRBJ2-5; tentative D call: TRBD2 (5 bases). V was trimmed by 5 bases and J by 2 bases, leaving 15 bases between them. The CDR3 has 15 amino acids. Looked up from germline, CDR1 is SNHLY and CDR2 is FYNNEI. CDR3 region: CASSPTGLEQETQYF. CDR3 DNA sequence: TGTGCCAGCAGTCCAACTGGACTCGAACAAGAGACCCAGTACTTC.

This clonotype was detected many times. CDR3 amino acids: CSASTGYEQYF. CDR3 DNA sequence: TGCAGTGCTTCCACAGGCTACGAGCAGTACTTC. The chain joins TRBV20-1 to TRBJ2-7, with a tentative D call TRBD1 (5 bases). The germline gives CDR1 DFQATT, CDR2 SNEGSKA (reference sequence). Trimming removed 5 bases from V and 3 bases from J, with 8 bases in between. The CDR3 runs to 11 residues.

This clonotype came up many times. The J gene is TRBJ2-1, the V gene TRBV5-1, with 7 bases that match TRBD2. Trimming took 6 bases from V and 7 from J; bases not matched to a gene: 7. Per germline, CDR1 SGHRS and CDR2 YFSETQ. CDR3 size: 13 residues. CDR3 nucleotide sequence: TGCGCCAGCAACGTGGGAGCGGGGAATGAGCAGTTCTTC. Translating gives CASNVGAGNEQFF.

This clonotype was found many times. The rearrangement links TRBV7-2 to TRBJ2-1; 7 bases are shared with TRBD2. CDR1 is SGHTA, CDR2 FQGNSA, per germline. V shed 1 base, J shed 0 bases, and the junction held 3 bases outside the gene matches. The CDR3 totals 16 residues. The CDR3, as DNA: TGTGCCAGCAGCTTAGACGCGGGGGTCTCCTACAATGAGCAGTTCTTC. Residues: CASSLDAGVSYNEQFF.

This clonotype was counted at least ten times. The rearrangement joins TRBV2 to TRBJ2-7, with 7 bases that match TRBD2. CDR1 SNHLY and CDR2 FYNNEI come from the germline V gene. V gave up 6 bases and J gave up 10 bases; unmatched junction bases: 9. The CDR3 totals 12 residues. CDR3 DNA sequence: TGTGCCAGCAGGGGAGGGACCCGGGTACAGTACTTC. Amino acids: CASRGGTRVQYF.

In regard to this clonotype: This may come from a read error, since a much larger clone is one base off. V and J are TRBV12-3 or TRBV12-4 and TRBJ2-1; TRBD1 is a possible D gene (6 bases). The CDR3 extends over 14 amino acids. The CDR3 sequence is CTSSPETGYNEQFF. CDR3 nucleotides: TGTACCAGCAGTCCCGAGACAGGATACAATGAGCAGTTCTTC.

At least ten counts were recorded for this clonotype. V is TRBV6-1 and J is TRBJ2-7; TRBD2 aligns across 11 bases. The CDR3 contains 14 residues. The germline gives CDR1 MNHNS, CDR2 SASEGT. V gave up 6 bases and J gave up 7 bases; unmatched junction bases: 8. This CDR3 is CASRVTSGMGEQYF. Written as DNA, the CDR3 is TGTGCCAGCAGGGTGACTAGCGGGATGGGGGAGCAGTACTTC.

V gene TRBV7-2 combines with J gene TRBJ1-2; 9 nucleotides line up with TRBD1. V lost 4 bases and J lost 4; bases outside the gene matches: 10. CDR3 length: 16 residues. Germline values: CDR1 SGHTA, CDR2 FQGNSA. CDR3 sequence (DNA): TGTGCCAGCAGCTCGGACAGGGGAGGTATAGGCTATGGCTACACCTTC. This gives the protein CASSSDRGGIGYGYTF.

The rearrangement joins TRBV5-6 to TRBJ2-7; D unclear. CDR3 size: 14 residues. CDR1 SGHDT and CDR2 YYEEEE come from the germline V gene. The CDR3 DNA reads TGTACCACGCACGGAAAAGTGCTTAGGTACGAGCAGTACTTC. This gives the protein CTTHGKVLRYEQYF.

This clonotype was seen at least ten times. The chain combines TRBV27 with TRBJ2-3; 14 nucleotides line up with TRBD2. Germline values: CDR1 MNHEY, CDR2 SMNVEV (reference sequence). The J segment lost 6 bases and the V segment lost 2 bases, leaving 4 bases of the junction unmatched. The length of the CDR3 is 16 residues. CDR3 sequence reads: CASSLRLAGGPDTQYF. DNA of the CDR3: TGTGCCAGCAGTTTACGACTAGCGGGAGGGCCTGATACGCAGTATTTT.

There are many counts of this clonotype. The chain employs TRBV11-2 and TRBJ2-7; TRBD1 aligns across 10 bases. The CDR3 contains 16 residues. Looked up from germline, CDR1 is SGHAT and CDR2 is FQNNGV. Trimming at V came to 4 bases and at J to 0 bases, leaving 6 bases not matched to a gene. The CDR3 region has the DNA TGTGCCAGCAGCTCCCCCGGGACAGGGGTCTCCTACGAGCAGTACTTC. This codes for CASSSPGTGVSYEQYF.

The chain joins TRBV20-1 to TRBJ1-1; possibly TRBD1 for D (5 bases). Per germline, CDR1 DFQATT and CDR2 SNEGSKA (reference sequence). This CDR3 spans 12 amino acids. V was clipped by 5 bases and J by 1 base, with 8 bases between them. CDR3 in amino acids: CSAQGGNTEAFF. The DNA for the CDR3 is TGCAGTGCTCAGGGCGGGAACACTGAAGCTTTCTTT.

With respect to this clonotype: This sequence may be a read error, since a much larger clone differs from it by one base. The V and J genes are TRBV5-1 and TRBJ1-1; no definite D call. The V end lost 0 bases, the J end lost 4 bases, and 10 bases lay between the germline ends. The CDR3 runs 14 residues. Germline CDR1 and CDR2: SGHRS and YFSETQ. The CDR3 DNA reads as TGCGCCAGCAGCTTGGTTGGGATGATCACTGAAGCTTTCTTT. Translated, it gives CASSLVGMITEAFF.

The chain is built from TRBV30 and TRBJ2-3; 11 bases map to TRBD1. Germline V gives CDR1 GTSNPN, CDR2 SVGIG (reference sequence). The trim removed 0 bases at V and 5 bases at J, leaving 4 bases unmatched. The CDR3 is 15 amino acids. This chain's CDR3 is CAWSVLGTGGDTQYF. Written as DNA, the CDR3 is TGTGCCTGGAGTGTACTTGGGACAGGGGGAGATACGCAGTATTTT.

This clonotype was seen more than once but under ten times. One base away lies a much larger clone, so this may be a sequencing read error. The rearrangement joins TRBV20-1 to TRBJ2-6; 7 positions match TRBD1. The CDR3 extends over 16 amino acids. Germline-derived CDR1 and CDR2 are DFQATT and SNEGSKA (reference sequence). The CDR3 region has the DNA TGCAGTGCTAGCAGGGACAGACTCTCTGGGACCAACGTCCTGACTTTC. This sequence encodes CSASRDRLSGTNVLTF.

The rearrangement uses TRBV12-2 and TRBJ1-5. TRBV12-2 is designated a pseudogene. The CDR3 length is 14 residues. The CDR3 region is CASRLEWGNQHQHF. CDR3 in DNA: TGTGCAAGTCGCTTAGAGTGGGGTAATCAGCACCAGCATTTT.

This clonotype has at least ten counts. The chain couples TRBV5-1 to TRBJ2-1; TRBD2 agrees at 10 bases. Per germline, CDR1 SGHRS and CDR2 YFSETQ. V lost 0 bases to trimming and J lost 5 bases; unmatched junction nucleotides: 2. CDR3 size: 15 residues. CDR3: CASSLVLAGDNEQFF. CDR3 DNA sequence: TGCGCCAGCAGCTTGGTCCTAGCGGGGGACAATGAGCAGTTCTTC.

This clonotype was detected many times. The CDR3 sequence: CASRADNSPLHF. The CDR3 DNA follows: TGCGCCAGCAGGGCGGACAATTCACCCCTCCACTTT. This chain uses TRBV5-1 with TRBJ1-6; D uncertain. This CDR3 spans 12 amino acids. Trimming left V 5 bases short and J 7 bases short, with 7 bases between. Germline CDR1 SGHRS, CDR2 YFSETQ.

This clonotype occurred many times. The chain has TRBV6-2 or TRBV6-3 and TRBJ2-7; D uncertain. CDR3 length: 11 amino acids. Germline V CDR1 and CDR2: MNHEY, SVGEGT. Trimming left V 6 bases short and J 3 bases short, with 6 bases between. The CDR3 reads CASSYLYEQYF. The CDR3 DNA reads TGTGCCAGCAGCTATCTCTACGAGCAGTACTTC.